Listed below are T cell receptor beta chains from one sample, sequenced in a study of vaccination effects on CD4 cells after COVID-19. These receptors are not linked to any known antigen. Assay used: immunoSEQ multiplex PCR; TCRdb lists only in-frame clones, some missing. The data show 55,000 to 90,000 clones, roughly 73% seen once. The material sequenced was CD4+ T cells from PBMCs cultured with HIV peptides, taken before COVID-19 vaccination. The receptors come from a human donor who had a prior SARS-CoV-2 infection. Both conserved end residues are part of each CDR3. D genes are given only for firm matches. Size is stated for part of the rows, as once, few or many counts, or as a class when the clone is expanded.

v_call,d_call,clone_size,j_call,cdr3_aa,cdr3_nt
TRBV15,TRBD1,-,TRBJ1-1,CATSRELGQGAFF,TGTGCCACCAGCAGAGAGTTGGGACAGGGGGCTTTCTTT
TRBV9,TRBD1,-,TRBJ2-1,CASSLRQGEDEQFF,TGTGCCAGCAGCCTCCGACAGGGGGAGGATGAGCAGTTCTTC
TRBV9,-,-,TRBJ2-3,CASSPTSGQTDTQYF,TGTGCCAGCAGCCCCACCTCAGGACAGACAGATACGCAGTATTTT
TRBV6-5,-,-,TRBJ1-4,CASTPRWVDEKLFF,TGTGCCAGCACCCCACGGTGGGTTGATGAAAAACTGTTTTTT
TRBV7-3,TRBD2,-,TRBJ2-3,CASSTDSGRGGDTQYF,TGTGCCAGCAGCACGGATAGCGGGAGGGGGGGAGATACGCAGTATTTT
TRBV9,TRBD2,-,TRBJ2-7,CASSVGGLAAYYEQYF,TGTGCCAGCAGCGTAGGAGGACTAGCGGCGTACTACGAGCAGTACTTC
TRBV6-2/TRBV6-3,-,-,TRBJ1-2,CASSNADYGYTF,TGTGCCAGCAGTAACGCGGACTATGGCTACACCTTC
TRBV11-2,TRBD1,-,TRBJ2-6,CASSLGQGLSGANVLTF,TGTGCCAGCAGCTTAGGACAGGGTCTCTCTGGGGCCAACGTCCTGACTTTC
TRBV6-2/TRBV6-3,TRBD1,-,TRBJ1-1,CASSWTGVTEAFF,TGTGCCAGCAGTTGGACAGGCGTGACTGAAGCTTTCTTT
TRBV12-3/TRBV12-4,TRBD1,once,TRBJ2-5,CASKGRQGETQYF,TGTGCCAGCAAGGGAAGACAGGGAGAGACCCAGTACTTC
TRBV18,-,-,TRBJ1-2,CASSPSGTGYGYTF,TGTGCCAGCTCACCATCAGGGACTGGCTATGGCTACACCTTC
TRBV30,-,-,TRBJ1-6,CAWSVRINSPLHF,TGTGCCTGGAGTGTACGGATTAATTCACCCCTCCACTTT
TRBV4-1,-,-,TRBJ1-3,CASSQERRDSGNTIYF,TGCGCCAGCAGCCAAGAACGACGCGACTCTGGAAACACCATATATTTT
TRBV15,TRBD2,-,TRBJ2-7,CATKSTGTSGYEQYF,TGTGCCACCAAGTCGACCGGGACTAGCGGGTACGAGCAGTACTTC
TRBV11-1,TRBD2,few,TRBJ2-2,CASSLGYGGTTGELFF,TGTGCCAGCAGCTTAGGCTACGGGGGGACCACCGGGGAGCTGTTTTTT
TRBV5-4,-,-,TRBJ1-1,CASNRGGQNTEAFF,TGTGCCAGCAATCGGGGCGGGCAGAACACTGAAGCTTTCTTT
TRBV7-2,-,once,TRBJ2-1,CASSLGGVRRYNEQFF,TGTGCCAGCAGCTTAGGCGGAGTCCGCCGATACAATGAGCAGTTCTTC
TRBV6-4,-,-,TRBJ1-2,CASSESLTGWRGYTF,TGTGCCAGCAGTGAGTCGTTGACAGGATGGAGGGGCTACACCTTC
TRBV18,TRBD1,-,TRBJ1-6,CASSQTTGGNNSPLHF,TGTGCCAGCTCACAAACTACAGGGGGTAATAATTCACCCCTCCACTTT
TRBV10-3,-,-,TRBJ1-1,CAIRKHNTEAFF,TGTGCCATCAGAAAACATAACACTGAAGCTTTCTTT
TRBV27,-,few,TRBJ2-7,CASSLRDGGYEQYF,TGTGCCAGCAGTCTCCGGGACGGAGGCTACGAGCAGTACTTC
TRBV11-3,-,-,TRBJ2-7,CASSLVGSTYEQYF,TGTGCCAGCAGCTTAGTGGGCAGTACCTACGAGCAGTACTTC
TRBV5-5,TRBD1,-,TRBJ2-6,CASTYGQGRSGANVLTF,TGTGCCAGCACCTACGGACAGGGGCGGTCTGGGGCCAACGTCCTGACTTTC
TRBV5-1,-,once,TRBJ1-5,CASSLLGGDQPQHF,TGCGCCAGCAGCTTGCTGGGGGGCGATCAGCCCCAGCATTTT
TRBV10-3,-,once,TRBJ2-1,CAISESQGHNEQFF,TGTGCCATCAGTGAGTCCCAGGGACACAATGAGCAGTTCTTC
TRBV5-4,-,-,TRBJ2-1,CASRGLGDEQFF,TGTGCCAGCAGGGGGTTGGGGGATGAGCAGTTCTTC
TRBV5-4,TRBD2,-,TRBJ2-3,CASSAGLAGATDTQYF,TGTGCCAGCAGCGCCGGACTAGCGGGGGCAACTGATACGCAGTATTTT
TRBV7-9,-,few,TRBJ2-7,CASSLEGDEQYF,TGTGCCAGCAGCTTGGAGGGAGATGAGCAGTACTTC
TRBV5-1,-,-,TRBJ2-1,CASSLGGRPSNEQFF,TGCGCCAGCAGCTTGGGTGGCAGACCGTCCAATGAGCAGTTCTTC
TRBV7-3,-,-,TRBJ2-7,CASSSRAGGEQYF,TGTGCCAGCAGCTCGCGGGCCGGCGGCGAGCAGTACTTC
TRBV7-9,-,-,TRBJ2-5,CASSLGGDSETQYF,TGTGCCAGCAGCTTAGGGGGAGATTCAGAGACCCAGTACTTC
TRBV4-2,TRBD2,-,TRBJ2-3,CASSQVRGGVPDTQYF,TGTGCCAGCAGCCAAGTGCGGGGGGGAGTCCCAGATACGCAGTATTTT
TRBV7-2,-,-,TRBJ1-2,CASSLTQGLGGYTF,TGTGCCAGCAGCTTGACTCAGGGGCTGGGGGGCTACACCTTC
TRBV5-1,-,-,TRBJ2-1,CASSLDQSDEQFF,TGCGCCAGCAGTCTGGATCAGTCCGATGAGCAGTTCTTC
TRBV3-1/TRBV3-2,-,-,TRBJ1-2,CASSQAAGEGYTF,TGTGCCAGCAGCCAAGCGGCAGGGGAAGGCTACACCTTC
TRBV11-3,TRBD2,-,TRBJ2-7,CASSFGGRVTYEQYF,TGTGCCAGCAGCTTCGGCGGGAGGGTTACCTACGAGCAGTACTTC
TRBV6-5,TRBD1,-,TRBJ2-7,CASGRTGGSYEQYF,TGTGCCAGCGGTCGGACAGGCGGCTCCTACGAGCAGTACTTC
TRBV7-8,-,-,TRBJ2-1,CASSLSRTLNEQFF,TGTGCCAGCAGCTTATCACGGACTCTCAATGAGCAGTTCTTC
TRBV7-2,-,-,TRBJ1-1,CASSYPQGGYTEAFF,TGTGCCAGCAGCTACCCACAGGGAGGGTACACTGAAGCTTTCTTT
TRBV7-2,-,-,TRBJ1-1,CASSSQGIQNTEAFF,TGTGCCAGCAGCTCGCAGGGGATTCAGAACACTGAAGCTTTCTTT
TRBV3-1/TRBV3-2,-,-,TRBJ2-7,CASSHRPDSPYEQYF,TGTGCCAGCAGCCACCGACCCGACAGCCCCTACGAGCAGTACTTC
TRBV2,TRBD1,-,TRBJ2-7,CASAIQGWSYEQYF,TGTGCCAGCGCCATACAGGGGTGGTCCTACGAGCAGTACTTC
TRBV4-3,-,-,TRBJ1-2,CASSLRSGSGGYTF,TGCGCCAGCAGCCTGAGATCAGGGTCCGGGGGCTACACCTTC
TRBV5-1,-,-,TRBJ2-5,CASSLRTGRLYQETQYF,TGCGCCAGCAGCTTGCGGACGGGACGGCTGTACCAAGAGACCCAGTACTTC
TRBV5-4,-,once,TRBJ1-4,CASSRANEKLFF,TGTGCCAGCAGCCGAGCAAATGAAAAACTGTTTTTT
TRBV20-1,-,-,TRBJ2-1,CSARATEQFF,TGCAGTGCTAGAGCGACGGAGCAGTTCTTC
TRBV18,TRBD1,-,TRBJ1-1,CASSPPGQAEAFF,TGTGCCAGCTCACCACCGGGACAGGCAGAAGCTTTCTTT
TRBV5-1,TRBD1,-,TRBJ2-7,CASSPSTGPDYEQYF,TGCGCCAGCAGCCCATCGACAGGGCCTGACTACGAGCAGTACTTC
TRBV16,-,-,TRBJ2-7,CASSQAYEQYF,TGTGCCAGCAGCCAGGCCTACGAGCAGTACTTC
TRBV5-1,TRBD1,-,TRBJ2-5,CASSLEGTGAETQYF,TGCGCCAGCAGCTTGGAGGGGACAGGGGCAGAGACCCAGTACTTC
TRBV25-1,-,-,TRBJ1-3,CASSVGQGHGNTIYF,TGTGCCAGCAGTGTCGGGCAGGGGCACGGAAACACCATATATTTT
TRBV7-9,-,once,TRBJ1-2,CASSLSDNYGYTF,TGTGCCAGCAGCTTAAGTGACAACTATGGCTACACCTTC